The subject of this entry is one T cell receptor beta chain. The ends lost 8 bases at V and 2 bases at J; junction bases unmatched: 7. Germline V gene sequence: CDR1 DFQATT, CDR2 SNEGSKA (reference sequence). The CDR3 contains 13 residues. These data come from a study of breast tumors, draining lymph nodes, adjacent tissues. Via MiXCR, TCRdb re-called the multiplex PCR reads, giving one row per CDR3 protein. Of 160,000 or so distinct CDR3 sequences in the sample, 30% to 35% were seen once. Samples came from axillary lymph nodes draining the breast cancer. The chain uses TRBV20-1 and TRBJ2-7; 9 bases fit TRBD1. What was sequenced was axillary lymph node tissue. The source is a female donor with breast cancer. Some clones in this sample may be carry-over from other donors' samples. The CDR3 region has the DNA TGCAGTAACCGGGACAGGGTCCCCTACGAGCAGTACTTC. It translates to CSNRDRVPYEQYF.